A selection of T cell receptor beta chains follows, all from one sample in a study of T cells in Graves' hyperthyroidism and ophthalmopathy. TCRdb reprocessed the multiplex PCR reads with MiXCR, giving one entry per CDR3 protein. The table shows 350,000 to 450,000 distinct CDR3 sequences, with approximately 18% occurring only once. Sequenced sample: blood. These receptors all come from a woman aged 25 to 39 with Graves' hyperthyroidism that later progressed to Graves' ophthalmopathy. The CDR3 runs from the conserved cysteine through the conserved F or W. Fields, in order: J gene, V gene, D gene, clone size, CDR3 protein, CDR3 DNA. The D gene is left open where the match is weak. Clone size is given for some rows only: seen once, a few or many times, or a class if the clone is expanded.

TRBJ2-7,TRBV20-1,TRBD2,few,CSASRPSGDYEQYF,TGCAGTGCTAGTCGGCCTAGCGGGGACTACGAGCAGTACTTC
TRBJ2-6,TRBV6-1,NA,many,CASRVAGFGANVLTF,TGTGCCAGCAGAGTCGCGGGGTTTGGGGCCAACGTCCTGACTTTC
TRBJ2-5,TRBV28,NA,many,CASFGGGAAGNQETQYF,TGTGCCAGCTTTGGGGGGGGGGCAGCGGGAAATCAAGAGACCCAGTACTTC
TRBJ1-5,TRBV7-2,NA,once,CASSFSREQPQHF,TGTGCCAGCAGCTTTTCCCGGGAGCAGCCCCAGCATTTT
TRBJ2-3,TRBV10-1,TRBD2,many,CASSDAGAGDTQYF,TGCGCCAGCAGTGACGCGGGAGCGGGAGATACGCAGTATTTT
TRBJ2-5,TRBV12-3/TRBV12-4,NA,many,CASTPSGRRETQYF,TGTGCCAGCACCCCCTCGGGGAGGCGGGAGACCCAGTACTTC
TRBJ2-3,TRBV4-1,NA,NA,CASSRASSGTDTQYF,TGCGCCAGCAGCCGAGCTTCTAGCGGCACAGATACGCAGTATTTT
TRBJ2-5,TRBV20-1,TRBD2,NA,CSAKEWTAGGQETQYF,TGCAGTGCTAAAGAATGGACAGCGGGGGGCCAAGAGACCCAGTACTTC
TRBJ2-2,TRBV5-1,NA,NA,CASSLSGQGGTGELFF,TGCGCCAGCAGCTTGTCGGGCCAGGGGGGAACCGGGGAGCTGTTTTTT
TRBJ2-3,TRBV4-2,TRBD2,few,CASSQAASGVLSSTDTQYF,TGTGCCAGCAGCCAAGCGGCTAGCGGGGTATTGTCTAGCACAGATACGCAGTATTTT
TRBJ2-7,TRBV28,TRBD2,many,CASSFSLGGLAGLSSYEQYF,TGTGCCAGCAGTTTTAGTTTGGGGGGACTAGCGGGACTGAGCTCCTACGAGCAGTACTTC
TRBJ2-7,TRBV25-1,NA,many,CASSDESVTFRPYEQYF,TGTGCCAGCAGTGATGAAAGCGTAACGTTCCGGCCCTACGAGCAGTACTTC
TRBJ1-5,TRBV2,TRBD1,many,CASTGGMGQPQHF,TGTGCCAGCACAGGGGGGATGGGACAGCCCCAGCATTTT
TRBJ2-7,TRBV19,NA,few,CASSIELSRLYYEQYF,TGTGCCAGTAGTATAGAGCTCAGCCGATTATACTACGAGCAGTACTTC
TRBJ2-1,TRBV4-1,NA,NA,CASSQDTPRGSYNEQFF,TGCGCCAGCAGCCAAGATACGCCGCGGGGCTCCTACAATGAGCAGTTCTTC
TRBJ2-7,TRBV4-1,TRBD2,NA,CASSQPRAGRYEQYF,TGCGCCAGCAGCCAACCCAGAGCGGGGAGGTACGAGCAGTACTTC
TRBJ2-7,TRBV20-1,NA,NA,CSARVLASSYEQYF,TGCAGTGCTAGAGTCCTAGCGTCGTCCTACGAGCAGTACTTC
TRBJ2-2,TRBV2,TRBD2,many,CAIKKREDGTGELFF,TGTGCCATTAAAAAGCGGGAGGATGGAACCGGGGAGCTGTTTTTT
TRBJ1-6,TRBV28,NA,many,CATRRGGSSYNSPLHF,TGTGCCACCCGCAGGGGAGGAAGCTCCTATAATTCACCCCTCCACTTT
TRBJ2-2,TRBV12-3/TRBV12-4,TRBD2,many,CASSFTSGMGGELFF,TGTGCCAGCAGTTTTACTAGCGGGATGGGCGGGGAGCTGTTTTTT
TRBJ2-7,TRBV6-1,NA,NA,CASSEVYSIYEQYF,TGTGCCAGCAGTGAAGTCTACTCTATCTACGAGCAGTACTTC
TRBJ2-7,TRBV3-1,NA,many,CASSQGAMSYEQYF,TGTGCCAGCAGCCAAGGGGCGATGTCCTACGAGCAGTACTTC
TRBJ2-1,TRBV5-1,NA,many,CASSLIRGPYNEQFF,TGCGCCAGCAGCTTGATCAGGGGACCCTACAATGAGCAGTTCTTC
TRBJ2-1,TRBV19,TRBD2,few,CASSIRAGGRNEQFF,TGTGCCAGTAGTATTAGGGCGGGGGGGCGCAATGAGCAGTTCTTC
TRBJ2-5,TRBV4-2,NA,NA,CASSWKGETQYF,TGTGCCAGCAGCTGGAAAGGAGAGACCCAGTACTTC
TRBJ1-2,TRBV27,NA,many,CASRGTTNYGYTF,TGTGCCAGTAGGGGGACGACTAACTATGGCTACACCTTC
TRBJ2-2,TRBV6-1,NA,many,CASSDDWASRRLYIGNELFF,TGTGCCAGCAGTGACGACTGGGCGTCAAGGCGACTTTATATAGGGAACGAGCTGTTTTTT
TRBJ2-2,TRBV3-1,NA,NA,CASSQLLTGELFF,TGTGCCAGCAGCCAACTCCTCACCGGGGAGCTGTTTTTT
TRBJ1-5,TRBV28,NA,once,CASSLFRASSGQPQHF,TGTGCCAGCAGTTTATTCAGGGCCTCTTCGGGTCAGCCCCAGCATTTT
TRBJ2-7,TRBV13,NA,many,CASRRHPGDYEQYF,TGTGCCAGCAGACGTCACCCTGGGGACTACGAGCAGTACTTC
TRBJ1-1,TRBV4-1,NA,NA,CASSQSSWGQNTEAFF,TGCGCCAGCAGCCAATCCTCTTGGGGGCAAAACACTGAAGCTTTCTTT
TRBJ2-2,TRBV30,NA,many,CAWNGYGTGELFF,TGTGCCTGGAACGGATACGGGACCGGGGAGCTGTTTTTT
TRBJ1-6,TRBV14,NA,many,CASSLRTNSPLHF,TGTGCCAGCAGCCTCCGAACGAATTCACCCCTCCACTTT
TRBJ2-2,TRBV6-1,NA,few,CASSEFAQVRSGELFF,TGTGCCAGCAGTGAATTCGCTCAGGTTCGGTCCGGGGAGCTGTTTTTT
TRBJ1-5,TRBV19,NA,many,CASQIGNQPQHF,TGTGCCAGTCAGATTGGCAATCAGCCCCAGCATTTT
TRBJ2-3,TRBV9,TRBD2,many,CASSVGGGGNTDTQYF,TGTGCCAGCAGCGTAGGGGGCGGGGGAAACACAGATACGCAGTATTTT
TRBJ1-2,TRBV5-1,NA,many,CASSPGGVDGYTF,TGCGCCAGCAGCCCCGGGGGGGTTGATGGCTACACCTTC
TRBJ2-7,TRBV4-1,NA,NA,CASSSPGPYEQYF,TGCGCCAGCAGCTCTCCAGGGCCCTACGAGCAGTACTTC
TRBJ1-2,TRBV24-1,TRBD1,NA,CATSGTGTGGYTF,TGTGCCACTAGTGGGACAGGGACAGGCGGCTACACCTTC
TRBJ2-3,TRBV25-1,TRBD1,few,CASSERQGTDTQYF,TGTGCCAGCAGTGAGAGACAGGGTACAGATACGCAGTATTTT
TRBJ2-5,TRBV28,TRBD1,NA,CASSLDRVLETQYF,TGTGCCAGCAGCCTCGACAGGGTTCTGGAGACCCAGTACTTC
TRBJ1-1,TRBV28,NA,many,CASSLEFGATASGNTEAFF,TGTGCCAGCAGTTTGGAGTTTGGGGCCACCGCCTCCGGGAACACTGAAGCTTTCTTT